A single sample gave rise to the 12 T cell receptor beta chains below, sequenced in a study of T cell changes during pregnancy in multiple sclerosis. The assay was immunoSEQ multiplex PCR, and TCRdb's table has in-frame clones only and misses some. The sample has about 70,000 clones; over 85% are singletons. The sample here was peripheral blood, taken in the second trimester of pregnancy. These receptors originate from a female donor in good health, enrolled as a control in a pregnancy study.

The chain combines TRBV7-9 with TRBJ2-1; D gene uncertain. The germline V and J ends were trimmed by 7 bases and 6 bases, with 25 bases remaining between them. Germline loops: CDR1 SEHNR, CDR2 FQNEAQ (reference sequence). The CDR3 contains 17 residues. CDR3 bases: TGTGCCAGCAAACCCCTAGAATCCGAATCGAGGAGCAATGAGCAGTTCTTC. This codes for CASKPLESESRSNEQFF.

The chain joins TRBV11-2 to TRBJ2-7, with 8 bases aligning to TRBD1. The CDR3 runs 14 residues. The trim removed 3 bases at V and 2 bases at J, leaving 3 bases unmatched. CDR1 is SGHAT and CDR2 is FQNNGV in the germline V gene. The CDR3 spells CASSLGQAAYEQYF. CDR3 coding DNA: TGTGCCAGCAGCTTGGGACAGGCGGCCTACGAGCAGTACTTC. Supplemented by reference TRBV11-2 and TRBJ2-7, the full variable domain reads EAGVAQSPRYKIIEKRQSVAFWCNPISGHATLYWYQQILGQGPKLLIQFQNNGVVDDSQLPKDRFSAERLKGVDSTLKIQPAKLEDSAVYLCASSLGQAAYEQYFGPGTRLTVT.

J is TRBJ1-1 and V is TRBV7-9; D may be TRBD1 (6 bases). The V end was cut by 6 bases, the J end by 5 bases, with 13 bases between. The CDR3 consists of 13 residues. Germline loops: CDR1 SEHNR, CDR2 FQNEAQ (reference sequence). The CDR3 is CASRLQGTTEAFF. CDR3 DNA: TGTGCCAGCAGACTACAGGGTACGACTGAAGCTTTCTTT.

CDR3 residues: CASSLEGSTTGTKNSPLHF. The CDR3 region has the DNA TGTGCCAGCAGCTTAGAGGGTTCGACGACCGGGACAAAAAATTCACCCCTCCACTTT. The gene calls are TRBV7-6 and TRBJ1-6, with a weak D call TRBD1 (6 bases). In germline, CDR1 is SGHVS, CDR2 FNYEAQ. V lost 1 base and J 7 bases, leaving 23 bases between the germline ends. The CDR3 extends over 19 amino acids.

This clone was counted a single time. This chain uses TRBV5-1 with TRBJ1-3; 11 nucleotides agree with TRBD1. The CDR3 contains 16 residues. The germline gives CDR1 SGHRS, CDR2 YFSETQ. The V and J ends lost 4 bases and 3 bases, in that order; junction bases with no gene match: 6. In DNA, the CDR3 is TGCGCCAGCAGCCCCCGGACAGGGGGCGGTGGAAACACCATATATTTT. Protein product: CASSPRTGGGGNTIYF. Complete variable domain (other parts from reference TRBV5-1 and TRBJ1-3): KAGVTQTPRYLIKTRGQQVTLSCSPISGHRSVSWYQQTPGQGLQFLFEYFSETQRNKGNFPGRFSGRQFSNSRSEMNVSTLELGDSALYLCASSPRTGGGGNTIYFGEGSWLTVV.

The chain combines TRBV5-1 with TRBJ1-4; a possible D gene is TRBD1 (6 bases). V was cut by 4 bases and J by 7 bases, with 17 bases left in between. The CDR3 is 15 residues long. Germline assignment: CDR1 SGHRS and CDR2 YFSETQ. CDR3: CASSPAGGHSEKLFF. In DNA form, the CDR3 reads TGCGCCAGCAGCCCGGCCGGGGGGCATAGTGAAAAACTGTTTTTT. Combining the CDR3 with reference TRBV5-1 and TRBJ1-4 gives the whole variable domain KAGVTQTPRYLIKTRGQQVTLSCSPISGHRSVSWYQQTPGQGLQFLFEYFSETQRNKGNFPGRFSGRQFSNSRSEMNVSTLELGDSALYLCASSPAGGHSEKLFFGSGTQLSVL.

The CDR3 DNA sequence: TGTGCCAGCTCCGGGACTAGGGGAACAGATACGCAGTATTTT. Encoded protein: CASSGTRGTDTQYF. The chain has TRBV28 and TRBJ2-3; 8 bases are a match to TRBD2. This CDR3 comprises 14 residues. The germline CDR1 and CDR2 sequences are MDHEN and SYDVKM. J lost 3 bases, V lost 8 bases, and 7 bases had no gene match.

The chain links TRBV7-8 to TRBJ1-2; tentatively, D is TRBD1 (5 bases). The V end was cut by 3 bases, the J end by 2 bases, with 10 bases between. This CDR3 contains 14 residues. Per germline, CDR1 SGHVS and CDR2 FQNEAQ. Here the CDR3 DNA reads TGTGCCAGCAGCTTGGAGGGGTCCAACTATGGCTACACCTTC. Amino acids: CASSLEGSNYGYTF.

This sequence joins TRBV28 and TRBJ1-5, with 8 bases identical to TRBD1. This CDR3 contains 16 residues. Germline values: CDR1 MDHEN, CDR2 SYDVKM. V dropped 3 bases and J dropped 0; count of bases not matched to a gene: 4. DNA for the CDR3: TGTGCCAGCAGTTTGGGACAGGTGGATAGCAATCAGCCCCAGCATTTT. Its translation: CASSLGQVDSNQPQHF.

In nucleotides, the CDR3 is TGTGCCAGTAGTAAGGGACAGTCTTCAAGCGGCTACACCTTC. Amino acids: CASSKGQSSSGYTF. The rearrangement uses TRBV19 and TRBJ1-2; 7 positions match TRBD1. CDR3 length equals 14 residues. CDR1 and CDR2 from the germline V gene are LNHDA and SQIVND (reference sequence). After removal of 4 bases from V and 8 bases from J, the junction contained 10 bases not matched to a gene.

The J gene is TRBJ1-3, the V gene TRBV13, with D possibly matching TRBD1 (6 bases). V gave up 5 bases and J gave up 6 bases, with 17 bases separating them. The CDR3 sequence is 15 residues long. Germline V gene sequence: CDR1 PRHDT, CDR2 FYEKMQ (reference sequence). The CDR3 protein is CASSTRGGPLNTIYF. The CDR3 nucleotides read TGTGCCAGCAGCACCAGAGGGGGACCCCTAAACACCATATATTTT.

This clone came up once. The gene calls are TRBV19 and TRBJ1-2; D possibly corresponds to TRBD1 (6 bases). The CDR3 runs to 13 residues. Trimming removed 5 bases from V and 2 bases from J, with 9 bases in between. The germline gives CDR1 LNHDA, CDR2 SQIVND (reference sequence). The CDR3, as DNA: TGTGCCAGTAGTCAAGACAGGAACTATGGCTACACCTTC. Its protein is CASSQDRNYGYTF.